What follows is one T cell receptor (beta chain) and its context. Using its own MiXCR run on the RT-PCR reads, TCRdb lists one record per CDR3 protein. The table shows about 700,000 distinct CDR3 sequences, with approximately 15% occurring only once. The V and J ends lost 4 bases and 9 bases respectively, with 13 bases between them. The CDR3 is 14 residues long. Germline-derived CDR1 and CDR2 are LNHDA and SQIVND (reference sequence). The sequence derives from a female donor in good health, serving as a healthy control. This rearrangement joins TRBV19 to TRBJ1-6; D ambiguous. Material for sequencing was memory CD4+ T cells from blood. CDR3 region: CASSTRTAGSPLHF. The CDR3 DNA reads TGTGCCAGTAGTACGCGGACGGCTGGTTCACCCCTCCACTTT.